A single sample is the source of the 2 T cell receptor beta chains below, sequenced in a study of T cells after yellow fever vaccination. In TCRdb, the 5' RACE reads were re-called with MiXCR into one record per CDR3 protein. The data contain roughly 50,000 distinct CDR3 sequences, 6% to 8% of them singletons. The sample here was CD8+ T cells sorted from PBMCs, taken more than 14 days after the first yellow fever vaccination. The receptors were gathered from a man in his late teens or twenties who received the YFV17D yellow fever vaccine.

In this sample, this clonotype turned up many times. J is TRBJ2-2 and V is TRBV27; D unresolved. V was clipped by 6 bases and J by 8 bases, with 10 bases between them. CDR3 length equals 12 residues. Germline CDR1 MNHEY, CDR2 SMNVEV (reference sequence). The DNA of the CDR3 is TGTGCCAGCAGCCCTCCCGAAGGGGAGCTGTTTTTT. It translates to CASSPPEGELFF.

This clonotype has at least ten counts. V and J are TRBV12-3 or TRBV12-4 and TRBJ2-3; D remains unclear. The CDR3 loop spans 10 amino acids. The V gene lost 6 bases and the J gene lost 6 bases, with 4 bases spanning the gap. This CDR3 reads CASRGDTQYF. The CDR3 nucleotides read TGTGCCAGCAGGGGCGATACGCAGTATTTT.